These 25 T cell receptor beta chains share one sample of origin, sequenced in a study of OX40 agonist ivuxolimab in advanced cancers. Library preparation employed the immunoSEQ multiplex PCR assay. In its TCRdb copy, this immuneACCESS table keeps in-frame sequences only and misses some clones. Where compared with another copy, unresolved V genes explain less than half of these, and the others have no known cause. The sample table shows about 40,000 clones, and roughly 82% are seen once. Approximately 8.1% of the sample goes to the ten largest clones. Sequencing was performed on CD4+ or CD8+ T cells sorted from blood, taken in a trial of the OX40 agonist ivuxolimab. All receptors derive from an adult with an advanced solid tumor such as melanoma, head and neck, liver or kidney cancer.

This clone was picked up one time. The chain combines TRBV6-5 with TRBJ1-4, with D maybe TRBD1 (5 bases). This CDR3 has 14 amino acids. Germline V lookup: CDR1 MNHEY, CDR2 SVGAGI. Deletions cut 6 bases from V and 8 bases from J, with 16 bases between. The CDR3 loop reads CASRSVGGGEKLFF. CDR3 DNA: TGTGCCAGCAGATCCGTTGGGGGTGGAGAAAAACTGTTTTTT.

CDR3 residues: CASSSRTASTDTQYF. CDR3 nucleotides: TGTGCCAGCAGCTCTCGGACTGCTAGCACAGATACGCAGTATTTT. The chain recombines TRBV5-4 with TRBJ2-3; TRBD2 might be the D (5 bases). The germline CDR1 and CDR2 sequences are SGHNT and YYREEE (reference sequence). The CDR3 runs to 15 residues. Deletions cut 3 bases from V and 0 bases from J, with 11 bases between.

This chain's CDR3 is CASSEPGPFLSSYNEQFF. In DNA form, the CDR3 reads TGCGCCAGCAGTGAGCCGGGACCCTTCCTTAGCTCCTACAATGAGCAGTTCTTC. The chain combines TRBV10-1 with TRBJ2-1, with D perhaps assigned TRBD1 or TRBD2 (5 bases each). The CDR3 runs to 18 residues. Germline assignment: CDR1 WNHNN and CDR2 SYGVQD (reference sequence). Trimming cost V 2 bases and J 0 bases, with 17 bases left between them.

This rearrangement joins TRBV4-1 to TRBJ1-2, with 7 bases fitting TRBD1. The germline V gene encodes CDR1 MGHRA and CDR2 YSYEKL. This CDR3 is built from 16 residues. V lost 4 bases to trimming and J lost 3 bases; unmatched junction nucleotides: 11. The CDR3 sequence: CASSPLGQGEDYGYTF. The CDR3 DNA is TGCGCCAGCAGCCCGTTGGGGCAGGGGGAGGACTATGGCTACACCTTC.

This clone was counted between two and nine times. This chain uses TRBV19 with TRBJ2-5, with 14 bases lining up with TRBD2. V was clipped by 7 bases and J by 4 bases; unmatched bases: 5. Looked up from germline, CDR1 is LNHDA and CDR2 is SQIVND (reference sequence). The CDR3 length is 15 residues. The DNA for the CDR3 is TGTGCCAGTACAAGGGGACTAGCGGGAGCAGAGACCCAGTACTTC. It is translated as CASTRGLAGAETQYF. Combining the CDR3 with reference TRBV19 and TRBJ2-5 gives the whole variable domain DGGITQSPKYLFRKEGQNVTLSCEQNLNHDAMYWYRQDPGQGLRLIYYSQIVNDFQKGDIAEGYSVSREKKESFPLTVTSAQKNPTAFYLCASTRGLAGAETQYFGPGTRLLVL.

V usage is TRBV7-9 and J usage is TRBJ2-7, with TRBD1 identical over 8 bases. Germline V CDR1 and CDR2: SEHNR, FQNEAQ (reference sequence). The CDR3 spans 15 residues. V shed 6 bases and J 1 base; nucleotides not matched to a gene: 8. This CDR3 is CASSLPTGVSYEQYF. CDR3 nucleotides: TGTGCCAGCAGTCTCCCGACAGGGGTATCCTACGAGCAGTACTTC.

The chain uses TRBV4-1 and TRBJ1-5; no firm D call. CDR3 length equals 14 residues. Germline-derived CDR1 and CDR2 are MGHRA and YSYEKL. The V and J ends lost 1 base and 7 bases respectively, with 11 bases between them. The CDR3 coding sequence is TGCGCCAGCAGCCAAGTCGGGTTAGGGCAGCCCCAGCATTTT. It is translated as CASSQVGLGQPQHF.

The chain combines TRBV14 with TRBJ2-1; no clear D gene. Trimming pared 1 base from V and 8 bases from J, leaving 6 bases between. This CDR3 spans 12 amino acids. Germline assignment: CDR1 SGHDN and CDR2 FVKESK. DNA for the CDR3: TGTGCCAGCAGCCAAGTCGGGTATGAGCAGTTCTTC. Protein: CASSQVGYEQFF.

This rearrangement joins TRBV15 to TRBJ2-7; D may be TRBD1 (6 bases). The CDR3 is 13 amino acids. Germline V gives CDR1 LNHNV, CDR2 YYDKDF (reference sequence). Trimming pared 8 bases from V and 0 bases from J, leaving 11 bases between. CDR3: CATSGVSSYEQYF. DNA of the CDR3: TGTGCCACCTCAGGGGTGAGCTCCTACGAGCAGTACTTC.

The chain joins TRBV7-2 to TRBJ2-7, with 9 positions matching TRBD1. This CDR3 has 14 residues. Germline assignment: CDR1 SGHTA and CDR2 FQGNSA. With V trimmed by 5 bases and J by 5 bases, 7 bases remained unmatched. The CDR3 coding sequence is TGTGCCAGCAGCCCGGACAGGGGATTGGACGAGCAGTACTTC. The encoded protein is CASSPDRGLDEQYF.

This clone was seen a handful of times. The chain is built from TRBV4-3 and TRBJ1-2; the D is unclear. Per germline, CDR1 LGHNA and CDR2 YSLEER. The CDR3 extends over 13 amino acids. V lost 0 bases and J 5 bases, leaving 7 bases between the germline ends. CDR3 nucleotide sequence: TGCGCCAGCAGCCAAGACGTCCAGTATGGCTACACCTTC. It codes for CASSQDVQYGYTF.

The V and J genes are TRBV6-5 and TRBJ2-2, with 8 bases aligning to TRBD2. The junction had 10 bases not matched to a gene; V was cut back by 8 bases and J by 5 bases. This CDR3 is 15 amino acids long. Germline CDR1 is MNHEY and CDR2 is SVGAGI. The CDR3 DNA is TGTGCCAGCGGCAAAGGGCGCGGGGGGACCGGGGAGCTGTTTTTT. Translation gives CASGKGRGGTGELFF.

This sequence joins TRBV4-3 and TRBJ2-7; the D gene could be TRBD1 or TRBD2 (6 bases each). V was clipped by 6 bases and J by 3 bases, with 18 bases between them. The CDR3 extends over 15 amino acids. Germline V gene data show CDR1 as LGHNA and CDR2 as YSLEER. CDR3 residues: CASSPGGTLYYEQYF. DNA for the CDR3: TGCGCCAGCAGTCCAGGCGGGACACTGTACTACGAGCAGTACTTC.

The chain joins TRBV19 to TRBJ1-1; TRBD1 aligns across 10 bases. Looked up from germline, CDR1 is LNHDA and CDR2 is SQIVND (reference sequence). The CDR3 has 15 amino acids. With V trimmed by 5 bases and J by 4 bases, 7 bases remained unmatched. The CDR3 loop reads CASSPRQGAGTEAFF. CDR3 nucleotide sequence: TGTGCCAGTAGTCCCCGACAGGGGGCGGGCACTGAAGCTTTCTTT.

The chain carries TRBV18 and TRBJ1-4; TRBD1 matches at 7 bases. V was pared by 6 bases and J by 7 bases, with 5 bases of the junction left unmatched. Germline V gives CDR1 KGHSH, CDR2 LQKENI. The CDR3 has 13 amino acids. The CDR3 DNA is TGTGCCAGCTCCATAGACAGGGCTGAAAAACTGTTTTTT. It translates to CASSIDRAEKLFF.

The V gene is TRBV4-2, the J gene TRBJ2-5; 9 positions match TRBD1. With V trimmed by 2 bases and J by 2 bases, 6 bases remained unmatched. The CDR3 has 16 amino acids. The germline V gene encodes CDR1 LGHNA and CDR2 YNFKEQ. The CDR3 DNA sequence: TGTGCCAGCAGCCAAACAGGGGGCGGAATTCAAGAGACCCAGTACTTC. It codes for CASSQTGGGIQETQYF.

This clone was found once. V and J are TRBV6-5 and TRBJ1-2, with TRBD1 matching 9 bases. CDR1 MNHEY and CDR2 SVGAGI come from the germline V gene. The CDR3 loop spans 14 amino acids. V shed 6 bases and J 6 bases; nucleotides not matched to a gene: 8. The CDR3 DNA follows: TGTGCCAGCAGGAAGACAGGGGGGTCGCATGGCTACACCTTC. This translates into CASRKTGGSHGYTF.

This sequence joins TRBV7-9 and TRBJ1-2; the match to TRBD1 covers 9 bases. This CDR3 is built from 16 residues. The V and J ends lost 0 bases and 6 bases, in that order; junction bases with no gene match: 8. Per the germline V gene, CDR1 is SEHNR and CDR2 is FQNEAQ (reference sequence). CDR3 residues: CASSLAILDRGDGYTF. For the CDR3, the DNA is TGTGCCAGCAGCTTAGCGATCTTGGACAGGGGCGATGGCTACACCTTC.

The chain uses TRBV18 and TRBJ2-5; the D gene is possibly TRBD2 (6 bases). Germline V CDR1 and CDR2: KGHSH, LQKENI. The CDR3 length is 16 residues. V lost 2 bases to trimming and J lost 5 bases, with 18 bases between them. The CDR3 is CASSPRQLAGGETQYF. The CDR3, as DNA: TGTGCCAGCTCACCAAGGCAACTAGCTGGTGGGGAGACCCAGTACTTC.

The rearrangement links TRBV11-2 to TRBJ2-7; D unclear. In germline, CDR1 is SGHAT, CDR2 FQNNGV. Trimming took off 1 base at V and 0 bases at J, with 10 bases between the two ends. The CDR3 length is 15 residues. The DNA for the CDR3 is TGTGCCAGCAGCTTAGTCCCCAGCCTCTCCTACGAGCAGTACTTC. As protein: CASSLVPSLSYEQYF.

CDR3 residues: CASSPPGGTVTYNEQFF. The CDR3 nucleotides are TGTGCCAGCAGCCCACCCGGCGGCACGGTTACCTACAATGAGCAGTTCTTC. V usage is TRBV7-2 and J usage is TRBJ2-1, with unresolved D. The V gene lost 5 bases and the J gene lost 2 bases, with 19 bases spanning the gap. CDR3 length equals 17 residues. Germline CDR1 reads SGHTA; CDR2 reads FQGNSA. The full variable domain, in which reference TRBV7-2 and TRBJ2-1 provide the parts outside the CDR3, is GAGVSQSPSNKVTEKGKDVELRCDPISGHTALYWYRQSLGQGLEFLIYFQGNSAPDKSGLPSDRFSAERTGGSVSTLTIQRTQQEDSAVYLCASSPPGGTVTYNEQFFGPGTRLTVL.

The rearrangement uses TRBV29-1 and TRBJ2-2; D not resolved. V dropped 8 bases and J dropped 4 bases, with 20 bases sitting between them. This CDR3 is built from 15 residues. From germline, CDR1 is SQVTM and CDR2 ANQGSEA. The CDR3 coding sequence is TGCAGCATCCCAGAGGAGTCCAGCGCCACCGGGGAGCTGTTTTTT. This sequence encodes CSIPEESSATGELFF.

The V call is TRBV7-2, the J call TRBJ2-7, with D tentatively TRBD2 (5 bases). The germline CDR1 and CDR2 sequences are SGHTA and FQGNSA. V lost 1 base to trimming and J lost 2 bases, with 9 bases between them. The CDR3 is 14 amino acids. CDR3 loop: CASSLGQRAYEQYF. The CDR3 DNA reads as TGTGCCAGCAGCTTAGGTCAGAGGGCCTACGAGCAGTACTTC.

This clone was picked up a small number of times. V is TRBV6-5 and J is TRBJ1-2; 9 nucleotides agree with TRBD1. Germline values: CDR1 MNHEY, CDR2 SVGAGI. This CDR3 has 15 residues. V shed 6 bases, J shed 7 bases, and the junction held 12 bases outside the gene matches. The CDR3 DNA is TGTGCCAGCAGCTATGGAAACAGGGGGCGTGGTGGCTACACCTTC. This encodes CASSYGNRGRGGYTF.

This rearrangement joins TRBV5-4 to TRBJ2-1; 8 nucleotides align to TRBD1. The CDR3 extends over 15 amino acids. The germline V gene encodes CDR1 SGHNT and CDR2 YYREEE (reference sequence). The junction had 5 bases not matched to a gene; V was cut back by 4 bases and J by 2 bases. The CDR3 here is CASSQDRATYNEQFF. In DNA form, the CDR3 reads TGTGCCAGCAGCCAGGACAGGGCGACCTACAATGAGCAGTTCTTC.